Here is one T cell receptor beta chain with its context. Its antigen is not identified. Running of the v3.0 immunoSEQ assay took place at survey level. For every sample, sequencing targeted about 35,000-55,000 T-cell genomes. Only in-frame clones appear in the TCRdb table, and some are missing; sequencing was by immunoSEQ multiplex PCR. The sample holds roughly 18,000 clones; around 81% are singletons and the top ten take 14%. These data belong to a study of long-term antiretroviral therapy in people with HIV. Study-wide results and caveats: Dating from about 2003 to 2018, the blood was possibly obtained under older ART regimens. Narrower CDR3 length ranges marked HIV repertoires relative to controls.

Germline CDR1 and CDR2: MNHEY and SMNVEV (reference sequence). This CDR3 region has 12 residues. V dropped 6 bases and J dropped 5 bases, with 7 bases sitting between them. The receptor's source is a woman in her thirties with HIV. The chain carries TRBV27 and TRBJ2-2; D possibly corresponds to TRBD1 (6 bases). The sample consisted of unsorted PBMCs, taken 2.9 years after starting antiretroviral therapy. As DNA, the CDR3 is TGTGCCAGCAGGGGGACAACCGGGGAGCTGTTTTTT. This translates into CASRGTTGELFF.